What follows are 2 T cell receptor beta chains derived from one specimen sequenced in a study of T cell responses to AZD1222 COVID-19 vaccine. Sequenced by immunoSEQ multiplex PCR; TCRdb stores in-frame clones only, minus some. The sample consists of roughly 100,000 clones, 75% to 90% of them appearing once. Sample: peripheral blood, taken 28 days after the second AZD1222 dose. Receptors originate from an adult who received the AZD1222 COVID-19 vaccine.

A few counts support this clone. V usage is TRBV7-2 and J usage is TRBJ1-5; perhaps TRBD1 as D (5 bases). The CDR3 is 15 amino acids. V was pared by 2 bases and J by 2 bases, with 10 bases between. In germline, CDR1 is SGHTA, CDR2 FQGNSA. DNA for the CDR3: TGTGCCAGCAGCTTATGGCAGGGCGGCAATCAGCCCCAGCATTTT. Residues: CASSLWQGGNQPQHF.

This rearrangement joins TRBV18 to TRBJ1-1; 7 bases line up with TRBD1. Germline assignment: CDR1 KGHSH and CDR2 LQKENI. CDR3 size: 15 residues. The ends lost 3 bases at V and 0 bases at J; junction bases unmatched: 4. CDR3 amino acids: CASSPQGQLNTEAFF. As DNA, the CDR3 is TGTGCCAGCTCACCCCAGGGACAGCTGAACACTGAAGCTTTCTTT.